This TCR beta chain stems from a study of T cells after yellow fever vaccination. Background on the study: Some fractions had low cell numbers, and these were prepared with SMART-Seq v4 Ultra Low Input.

The TCR cDNA carried a universal primer site and UMIs from 5'RACE template switching. TCRdb reanalysed the 5' RACE reads using MiXCR and keeps one entry per CDR3 protein. The sample shows around 600,000 distinct CDR3 sequences, approximately 13% of them seen only once. Study findings and constraints: At about 97% for CD4 and roughly 87% for CD8, most primary-vaccination clones showed up again after the booster. Some clonotypes were seen in both the CD4 and the CD8 compartments. These made up a small share and likely arose from convergent recombination.

Trimming removed 4 bases from V and 1 base from J; junction bases left unmatched: 10. The CDR3 loop spans 17 amino acids. CDR1 and CDR2 from the germline V gene are SGHRS and YFSETQ. In regard to this clonotype: Its matching antigen is unknown.

The sequenced sample was PBMCs, obtained on the day of the yellow fever booster vaccination. The rearrangement uses TRBV5-1 and TRBJ2-2, with 7 positions matching TRBD2. The origin of this receptor is a man aged 30 to 39 who received the YFV17D yellow fever vaccine. CDR3 coding DNA: TGCGCCAGCAGCCTGGCCAGAAGCGGGAAGAACACCGGGGAGCTGTTTTTT. It encodes CASSLARSGKNTGELFF.